These T cell receptor beta chains were read from a single sample in a study of response to subunit inactivated influenza vaccine. TCRdb called the RT-PCR reads again in MiXCR, with one record for every CDR3 protein. This sample has 500,000 to 600,000 distinct CDR3 sequences, with under 15% found just once. Sequencing was performed on PBMCs from blood, taken roughly 46 days after vaccination. These receptors originate from a man aged 45 to 65 who received an inactivated influenza vaccine. The CDR3 runs from the conserved cysteine through the conserved F or W. A D gene is named only where the DNA matches it firmly. A row's size may be missing; if present it is once, few, many or a size class.

>TRBV6-2/TRBV6-3|NA|many|TRBJ2-7
TGTGCCAGCAGTTACTCGATGTCACCTAACCCTTCCGAGCAGTACTTC
CASSYSMSPNPSEQYF
>TRBV11-2|TRBD1|few|TRBJ1-6
TGTGCCAGCAGCACGCCCCGACAGGGAGCAAATTCACCCCTCCACTTT
CASSTPRQGANSPLHF
>TRBV3-1|NA|few|TRBJ1-3
TGTGCCAGCAGCCTTCCAGGGCACTCTGGAAACACCATATATTTT
CASSLPGHSGNTIYF
>TRBV4-1|NA|few|TRBJ2-5
TGCGCCAGCAGCCAAGTTGTGGCAGGGGTCCTCCAAGAGACCCAGTACTTC
CASSQVVAGVLQETQYF
>TRBV4-3|NA|NA|TRBJ1-2
TGCGCCAGCAGCCAAGAAATATTGGCAGACGCTAACTATGGCTACACCTTC
CASSQEILADANYGYTF
>TRBV12-3/TRBV12-4|NA|NA|TRBJ2-5
TGTGCCAGCAGGGGATTTAATTGGGAGACCCAGTACTTC
CASRGFNWETQYF
>TRBV27|NA|NA|TRBJ2-3
TGTGCCAGCAGTTTAACGGGGAGCCTCGCGGATACGCAGTATTTT
CASSLTGSLADTQYF
>TRBV14|TRBD1|few|TRBJ2-5
TGTGCCAGCAGCCTTACGGGACAGGGAGCGACCCAGTACTTC
CASSLTGQGATQYF
>TRBV5-1|TRBD1|few|TRBJ2-1
TGCGCCAGCAGCCCCCTGAGACAGGGGATAGATGAGCAGTTCTTC
CASSPLRQGIDEQFF
>TRBV18|NA|NA|TRBJ2-7
TGTGCCAGCTCACCCGCAGTCTCCTACGAGCAGTACTTC
CASSPAVSYEQYF
>TRBV9|TRBD2|NA|TRBJ2-1
TGTGCCAGCAGCACCCGACTAGCGGGAGGCCCCTACAATGAGCAGTTCTTC
CASSTRLAGGPYNEQFF
>TRBV25-1|NA|few|TRBJ2-3
TGTGCCAGCAGTGAATATAGGGGGGGGCCAGATACGCAGTATTTT
CASSEYRGGPDTQYF
>TRBV12-3/TRBV12-4|TRBD1|few|TRBJ1-6
TGTGCCAGCAGTGATGACAGGGGTATAAATTCACCCCTCCACTTT
CASSDDRGINSPLHF
>TRBV12-3/TRBV12-4|NA|few|TRBJ2-1
TGTGCCAGCAGTCTTTTCGAGAGCTCCTACAATGAGCAGTTCTTC
CASSLFESSYNEQFF
>TRBV6-1|TRBD1|few|TRBJ2-3
TGTGCCAGCAGTCCGAGGACAGGGGTCACAGATACGCAGTATTTT
CASSPRTGVTDTQYF
>TRBV4-3|TRBD2|few|TRBJ2-3
TGCGCCAGCAGCCAAGGGGGGGTCCAGCGGGGAGCAGATACGCAGTATTTT
CASSQGGVQRGADTQYF
>TRBV15|NA|NA|TRBJ2-3
TGTGCCACCAGCCGGGGCGAAGGACAGAACACAGATACGCAGTATTTT
CATSRGEGQNTDTQYF
>TRBV18|NA|NA|TRBJ2-7
TGTGCCAGCTCACTTAGGAAAGCCCCCTCAGAGCAGTACTTC
CASSLRKAPSEQYF
>TRBV4-1|NA|NA|TRBJ2-7
TGCGCCAGCAGCCGCATGGGCCTTGGCGGGGCCTCCTACGAGCAGTACTTC
CASSRMGLGGASYEQYF
>TRBV7-8|NA|NA|TRBJ1-1
TGTGCCAGCAGCTTAGTCTGGAACACTGAAGCTTTCTTT
CASSLVWNTEAFF
>TRBV24-1|TRBD2|few|TRBJ2-2
TGTGCCACCAGTGATTTGATGGCGGGAGATTCCGGGGAGCTGTTTTTT
CATSDLMAGDSGELFF
>TRBV5-1|TRBD1|NA|TRBJ2-7
TGCGCCAGCAGGCCCTCCCAAGACAGGGTGGCCTACGAGCAGTACTTC
CASRPSQDRVAYEQYF
>TRBV9|NA|few|TRBJ2-7
TGTGCCAGCAGCGAAGGGGGAGGGCCGCCCTCCTACGAGCAGTACTTC
CASSEGGGPPSYEQYF
>TRBV12-3/TRBV12-4|TRBD1|many|TRBJ2-7
TGTGCCAGCAGTTCCGGGACAGGGCCCTACGAGCAGTACTTC
CASSSGTGPYEQYF
>TRBV30|NA|few|TRBJ2-1
TGTGCCTGGAGTGCCGGGTCCAGCTCCTACAATGAGCAGTTCTTC
CAWSAGSSSYNEQFF
>TRBV28|TRBD1|NA|TRBJ2-5
TGTGCCAGCAGTGTGACAGGGGGCGAGTATGAGACCCAGTACTTC
CASSVTGGEYETQYF
>TRBV6-2/TRBV6-3|NA|few|TRBJ2-3
TGTGCCAGCAGTCGGTGGAGAGATAGCACAGATACGCAGTATTTT
CASSRWRDSTDTQYF
>TRBV18|NA|NA|TRBJ2-1
TGTGCCAGCTCACCACCGTTCGCGGATGACAATGAGCAGTTCTTC
CASSPPFADDNEQFF